This T cell receptor beta chain was sequenced during a study of cytomegalovirus exposure and HLA in healthy donors. About this clone itself: Its antigen is not identified.

Primers for the PCR totalled 60 Vbeta and 13 Jbeta. Assay: immunoSEQ multiplex PCR; the TCRdb copy retains only in-frame clones and omits some. The sample yields 100,000 to 150,000 clones, about four fifths seen once. The V gene end was trimmed by 4 bases and the J gene end by 1 base; junction bases not matched to a gene: 5. Germline-derived CDR1 and CDR2 are SGDLS and YYNGEE. This CDR3 has 15 amino acids. Broader study findings: In a later analysis, compared with equally common non-associated chains, HLA-associated beta chains were more expanded. The study flagged 150 to 200 TCR beta chains as cytomegalovirus-associated. Common viral pathogens (according to a later analysis) appeared linked to several of the most significant clusters. Relative to the roughly 700-donor mean, N-insertions were reportedly fewer in an Asian-associated ancestry cluster in a later analysis.

Sequenced input: PBMCs. The source of this sequence is a woman in her 40s in good health and CMV-seronegative. This chain joins TRBV9 and TRBJ2-3; TRBD2 agrees at 8 bases. This CDR3 reads CASSPGGAGTDTQYF. CDR3 DNA sequence: TGTGCCAGCAGCCCCGGGGGGGCAGGCACAGATACGCAGTATTTT.